This T cell receptor (beta chain) was found in a study of OX40 agonist ivuxolimab in advanced cancers. About the research overall: With ivuxolimab, an agonistic anti-OX40 (CD134) antibody, patients were treated. Those treated in dose escalation had hepatocellular carcinoma, melanoma, renal cell cancer or head and neck cancer.

CDR3 length equals 15 residues. Germline V gene sequence: CDR1 KGHSH, CDR2 LQKENI. The V gene lost 4 bases and the J gene lost 1 base, with 13 bases spanning the gap. Produced via immunoSEQ multiplex PCR; TCRdb's table is partial and in-frame only. The sample holds more than 85,000 clones; 91% are singletons and the top ten take around 0.3%. Here the sequenced sample was CD4+ or CD8+ T cells sorted from blood, taken in a trial of the OX40 agonist ivuxolimab. The chain employs TRBV18 and TRBJ1-1; D is perhaps TRBD1 (5 bases). The TCR comes from an adult with an advanced solid tumor such as melanoma, head and neck, liver or kidney cancer. CDR3 DNA: TGTGCCAGCTCACTCCCGGGGCTTCGGAACACTGAAGCTTTCTTT. It encodes CASSLPGLRNTEAFF.